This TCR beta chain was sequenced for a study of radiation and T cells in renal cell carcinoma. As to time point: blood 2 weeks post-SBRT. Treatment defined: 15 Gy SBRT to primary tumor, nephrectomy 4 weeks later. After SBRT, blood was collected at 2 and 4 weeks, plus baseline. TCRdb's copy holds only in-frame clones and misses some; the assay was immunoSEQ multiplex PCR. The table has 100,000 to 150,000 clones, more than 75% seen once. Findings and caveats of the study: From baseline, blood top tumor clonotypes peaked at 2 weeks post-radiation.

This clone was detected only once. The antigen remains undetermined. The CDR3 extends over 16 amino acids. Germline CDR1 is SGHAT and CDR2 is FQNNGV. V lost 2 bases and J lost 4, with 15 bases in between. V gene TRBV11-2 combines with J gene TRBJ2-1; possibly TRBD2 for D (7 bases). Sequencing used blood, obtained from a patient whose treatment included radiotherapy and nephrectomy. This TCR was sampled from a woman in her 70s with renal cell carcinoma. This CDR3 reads CASSLSGRGPYNEQFF. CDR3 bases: TGTGCCAGCAGCTTATCGGGGCGGGGGCCGTACAATGAGCAGTTCTTC. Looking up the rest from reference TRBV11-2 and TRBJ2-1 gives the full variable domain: EAGVAQSPRYKIIEKRQSVAFWCNPISGHATLYWYQQILGQGPKLLIQFQNNGVVDDSQLPKDRFSAERLKGVDSTLKIQPAKLEDSAVYLCASSLSGRGPYNEQFFGPGTRLTVL.